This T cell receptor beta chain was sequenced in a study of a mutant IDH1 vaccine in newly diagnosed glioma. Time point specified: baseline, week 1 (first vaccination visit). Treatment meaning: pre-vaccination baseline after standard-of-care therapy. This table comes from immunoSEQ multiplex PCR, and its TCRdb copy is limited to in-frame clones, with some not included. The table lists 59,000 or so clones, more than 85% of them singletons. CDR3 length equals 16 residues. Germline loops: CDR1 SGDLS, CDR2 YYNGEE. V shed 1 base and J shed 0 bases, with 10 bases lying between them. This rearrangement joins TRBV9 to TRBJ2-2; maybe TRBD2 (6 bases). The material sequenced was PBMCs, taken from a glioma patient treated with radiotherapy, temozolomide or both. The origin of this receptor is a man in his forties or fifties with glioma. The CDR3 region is CASSVMASANTGELFF. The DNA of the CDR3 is TGTGCCAGCAGCGTAATGGCTAGCGCGAACACCGGGGAGCTGTTTTTT.